This passage covers 18 T cell receptor beta chains from one sample sequenced in a study of blood T cell repertoires in COVID-19. Libraries were prepared by immunoSEQ multiplex PCR; TCRdb keeps only in-frame clonotypes and omits some of them. The sample contains 140,000 or so clones, over 70% of which appear only once. Sequenced: peripheral blood. These receptors were collected from a woman aged 55-69 years with acute or convalescent COVID-19.

V and J are TRBV5-1 and TRBJ2-2; 9 bases fit TRBD1. Trimming at V came to 0 bases and at J to 2 bases, leaving 2 bases not matched to a gene. The germline gives CDR1 SGHRS, CDR2 YFSETQ. The CDR3 has 16 residues. The CDR3 DNA sequence: TGCGCCAGCAGCTTGGGGGACAGGGATAACACCGGGGAGCTGTTTTTT. It yields the protein CASSLGDRDNTGELFF.

The chain links TRBV29-1 to TRBJ2-5, with D possibly being TRBD2 (6 bases). V was trimmed by 3 bases and J by 1 base, leaving 9 bases between them. Germline CDR1 is SQVTM and CDR2 is ANQGSEA. The CDR3 contains 13 residues. The CDR3: CSVEGTFQETQYF. The DNA for the CDR3 is TGCAGCGTTGAGGGGACTTTCCAAGAGACCCAGTACTTC.

This rearrangement joins TRBV6-6 to TRBJ2-7; TRBD1 might be the D (6 bases). The V and J ends lost 6 bases and 2 bases respectively, with 14 bases between them. Germline V gives CDR1 MNHNY, CDR2 SVGAGI (reference sequence). There are 14 residues in the CDR3. CDR3 sequence: CASSSPGQTYEQYF. The DNA of the CDR3 is TGTGCCAGCAGCTCACCGGGACAAACCTACGAGCAGTACTTC.

The rearrangement joins TRBV9 to TRBJ2-1; 9 bases map to TRBD2. This CDR3 is built from 18 residues. With V trimmed by 2 bases and J by 4 bases, 13 bases remained unmatched. CDR1 is SGDLS and CDR2 is YYNGEE in the germline V gene. The CDR3 region has the DNA TGTGCCAGCAGCGTCCTAGGGGCTAGCGGGATTCGATACAATGAGCAGTTCTTC. Its protein product is CASSVLGASGIRYNEQFF. The whole variable domain, remainder taken from reference TRBV9 and TRBJ2-1, is DSGVTQTPKHLITATGQRVTLRCSPRSGDLSVYWYQQSLDQGLQFLIQYYNGEERAKGNILERFSAQQFPDLHSELNLSSLELGDSALYFCASSVLGASGIRYNEQFFGPGTRLTVL.

The J gene is TRBJ2-7, the V gene TRBV15; 7 bases are a match to TRBD2. Germline CDR1 reads LNHNV; CDR2 reads YYDKDF (reference sequence). After removal of 2 bases from V and 2 bases from J, the junction contained 3 bases not matched to a gene. This CDR3 comprises 14 residues. CDR3 in DNA: TGTGCCACCAGCAGAAGCGGGATACCCTACGAGCAGTACTTC. Its protein is CATSRSGIPYEQYF. Full variable domain (missing parts from reference TRBV15 and TRBJ2-7): DAMVIQNPRYQVTQFGKPVTLSCSQTLNHNVMYWYQQKSSQAPKLLFHYYDKDFNNEADTPDNFQSRRPNTSFCFLDIRSPGLGDTAMYLCATSRSGIPYEQYFGPGTRLTVT.

About this clone: This sample also contains other DNA sequences that code for the same CDR3. The chain uses TRBV19 and TRBJ2-5, with a possible D match to TRBD2 (6 bases). Trimming removed 8 bases from V and 5 bases from J, with 9 bases in between. The CDR3 is 11 amino acids. Germline V CDR1 and CDR2: LNHDA, SQIVND (reference sequence). This CDR3 is CASRGGETQYF. The DNA of the CDR3 is TGTGCCAGTCGTGGAGGGGAGACCCAGTACTTC.

Note on this clone: This CDR3 is missing its conserved last phenylalanine or tryptophan, likely due to a read error. Because the CDR3's place on the DNA is in doubt, the DNA is left out and the CDR3 is given as listed by TCRdb. V gene TRBV19 combines with J gene TRBJ1-1; TRBD1, the table's D call, lacks a check against the DNA. The germline gives CDR1 LNHDA, CDR2 SQIVND (reference sequence). The CDR3 comprises 8 residues, both ends counted. This CDR3 is CASRVTEC.

V and J are TRBV28 and TRBJ1-4; D is unclear. The ends were cut back, 6 bases at V and 4 bases at J, with 6 bases in the middle. The V gene's germline CDR1 is MDHEN and CDR2 SYDVKM. The CDR3 has 12 amino acids. CDR3 protein: CASRSLNEKLFF. CDR3 coding DNA: TGTGCCAGCAGGTCACTTAATGAAAAACTGTTTTTT.

The gene calls are TRBV7-6 and TRBJ1-2, with a tentative D call TRBD1 (6 bases). The germline V gene has CDR1 SGHVS and CDR2 FNYEAQ. Trimming removed 3 bases at V and 1 base at J, with 9 bases between. The CDR3 length is 14 residues. The CDR3 region is CASSFGDINYGYTF. The CDR3 DNA reads TGTGCCAGCAGCTTCGGGGACATTAACTATGGCTACACCTTC.

The chain combines TRBV10-2 with TRBJ1-1; the match to TRBD1 covers 9 bases. The ends lost 8 bases at V and 5 bases at J; junction bases unmatched: 6. The CDR3 runs to 13 residues. CDR1 WSHSY and CDR2 SAAADI come from the germline V gene. The CDR3: CASEGTGMTEAFF. CDR3 bases: TGCGCCAGCGAAGGGACAGGGATGACTGAAGCTTTCTTT.

V usage is TRBV10-3 and J usage is TRBJ1-2; D is undetermined. V was clipped by 9 bases and J by 2 bases, with 13 bases between them. This CDR3 is 13 amino acids long. CDR1 ENHRY and CDR2 SYGVKD come from the germline V gene. This CDR3 reads CAIRTSGNYGYTF. CDR3 DNA sequence: TGTGCCATTCGGACTTCGGGGAACTATGGCTACACCTTC.

The chain combines TRBV5-1 with TRBJ2-1; D not resolved. There are 15 residues in the CDR3. The V end lost 0 bases, the J end lost 0 bases, and 7 bases lay between the germline ends. Germline V CDR1 and CDR2: SGHRS, YFSETQ. CDR3 sequence reads: CASSLGYSSYNEQFF. The DNA for the CDR3 is TGCGCCAGCAGCTTGGGTTATAGCTCCTACAATGAGCAGTTCTTC.

The rearrangement uses TRBV7-7 and TRBJ2-1, with 14 nucleotides matching TRBD2. The CDR3 has 15 amino acids. Germline V gene data show CDR1 as SSHAT and CDR2 as FNYEAQ (reference sequence). Losses at the gene ends were 5 bases for V and 6 bases for J; bases not matched to a gene: 3. The CDR3 DNA is TGTGCCAGCAGCGCAGGACTAGCGGGAGGCAATGAGCAGTTCTTC. Protein sequence: CASSAGLAGGNEQFF.

This chain uses TRBV6-5 with TRBJ1-2; a weak D match, TRBD1 (6 bases). The CDR3 has 15 residues. The V and J ends lost 5 bases and 2 bases respectively, with 15 bases between them. Germline loops: CDR1 MNHEY, CDR2 SVGAGI. The CDR3 coding sequence is TGTGCCAGCAGTACTCGGGACACCTTAAACTATGGCTACACCTTC. This translates into CASSTRDTLNYGYTF.

The chain couples TRBV6-1 to TRBJ2-4; 10 nucleotides match TRBD1. Germline trimming cut 4 bases from V and 7 bases from J; bases unmatched to any gene: 10. Germline CDR1 reads MNHNS; CDR2 reads SASEGT. The CDR3 totals 16 residues. CDR3 sequence: CASSVTGGGQKNIQYF. The CDR3 coding sequence is TGTGCCAGCAGTGTGACAGGGGGCGGCCAAAAGAACATTCAGTACTTC.

The V and J genes are TRBV6-4 and TRBJ2-2, with TRBD1 matching over 7 bases. Per germline, CDR1 MRHNA and CDR2 SNTAGT. The trim removed 8 bases at V and 7 bases at J, leaving 10 bases unmatched. The CDR3 contains 14 residues. The CDR3 sequence is CASGDSDQHGELFF. DNA of the CDR3: TGTGCCAGCGGGGACAGTGATCAACACGGGGAGCTGTTTTTT.

A few counts support this clone. The chain uses TRBV10-3 and TRBJ2-1; D might be TRBD2 (5 bases). With 2 bases removed from V and 0 bases from J, the gap between germline ends came to 8 bases. CDR3 length: 15 amino acids. The germline gives CDR1 ENHRY, CDR2 SYGVKD. CDR3 nucleotides: TGTGCCATCAGTGAGACTAGTCGCTCCTACAATGAGCAGTTCTTC. It encodes CAISETSRSYNEQFF.

The chain combines TRBV11-2 with TRBJ2-7; D is ambiguous. CDR3 length: 17 residues. The V end was cut by 0 bases, the J end by 2 bases, with 17 bases between. Germline V CDR1 and CDR2: SGHAT, FQNNGV. As DNA, the CDR3 is TGTGCCAGCAGCTTAGATAGTGGGTTAACAGATACCTACGAGCAGTACTTC. Translated, it gives CASSLDSGLTDTYEQYF. The full variable domain, rest sourced from reference TRBV11-2 and TRBJ2-7, is EAGVAQSPRYKIIEKRQSVAFWCNPISGHATLYWYQQILGQGPKLLIQFQNNGVVDDSQLPKDRFSAERLKGVDSTLKIQPAKLEDSAVYLCASSLDSGLTDTYEQYFGPGTRLTVT.